The 15 T cell receptor beta chains presented below share a single source sample, sequenced in a study of T cell responses to AZD1222 COVID-19 vaccine. Method: immunoSEQ multiplex PCR; TCRdb's copy keeps in-frame clones and lacks some. The table shows tens of thousands of clones, with approximately 90% occurring only once. The sample in question was peripheral blood, obtained on day 0 of MenACWY control vaccination. Receptors were obtained from an adult in good health.

As for this clone: An end of the junction does not agree with germline; a read error may underlie this. The chain has TRBV7-2 and TRBJ2-2; 8 bases match TRBD1. The CDR3 runs 16 residues. Germline loops: CDR1 SGHTA, CDR2 FQGNSA. CDR3 residues: CAGSLAPGQGDGELFF. The CDR3 nucleotides read TGTGCCGGCAGCTTAGCCCCAGGACAGGGCGACGGGGAGCTGTTTTTT. The entire variable domain, with the rest obtained from reference TRBV7-2 and TRBJ2-2, is as follows: GAGVSQSPSNKVTEKGKDVELRCDPISGHTALYWYRQSLGQGLEFLIYFQGNSAPDKSGLPSDRFSAERTGGSVSTLTIQRTQQEDSAVYLCAGSLAPGQGDGELFFGEGSRLTVL.

The gene calls are TRBV24-1 and TRBJ2-2; D is unresolved. Germline V lookup: CDR1 KGHDR, CDR2 SFDVKD. CDR3 size: 15 residues. V was cut by 10 bases and J by 1 base, with 15 bases left in between. The CDR3, as DNA: TGTGCCACGCAGGAGACAAGGGTGAACACCGGGGAGCTGTTTTTT. Its translation is CATQETRVNTGELFF.

This clone was counted a single time. The chain employs TRBV12-3 or TRBV12-4 and TRBJ1-5; no definite D call. The V gene lost 3 bases and the J gene lost 3 bases, with 6 bases spanning the gap. This CDR3 has 13 amino acids. This CDR3 is CASSFVANQPQHF. The CDR3 bases are TGTGCCAGCAGTTTCGTAGCCAATCAGCCCCAGCATTTT.

The CDR3 reads CATSRDPTGGGADTQYF. Here the CDR3 DNA reads TGTGCCACCAGCAGAGATCCGACAGGCGGGGGTGCGGATACGCAGTATTTT. The chain links TRBV15 to TRBJ2-3, with D possibly matching TRBD2 (7 bases). There are 17 residues in the CDR3. Germline lookup yields CDR1 LNHNV and CDR2 YYDKDF (reference sequence). Trimming pared 0 bases from V and 6 bases from J, leaving 19 bases between.

The chain recombines TRBV4-2 with TRBJ1-6; D is undetermined. The germline V gene has CDR1 LGHNA and CDR2 YNFKEQ. This CDR3 contains 14 residues. Trimming left V 4 bases short and J 8 bases short, with 12 bases between. DNA of the CDR3: TGTGCCAGCAGCCGAGAAGGTCGGGATTCACCCCTCCACTTT. Translated, it gives CASSREGRDSPLHF.

This clone has only one observation. The chain uses TRBV5-1 and TRBJ2-7, with 11 bases that match TRBD2. This CDR3 region has 16 residues. Germline lookup yields CDR1 SGHRS and CDR2 YFSETQ. V lost 1 base, J lost 2 bases, and 5 bases stayed unmatched. As DNA, the CDR3 is TGCGCCAGCAGCTTGACCACTAGCGGGAGTACCTACGAGCAGTACTTC. Translating it yields CASSLTTSGSTYEQYF. Full variable domain (remainder filled in from reference TRBV5-1 and TRBJ2-7): KAGVTQTPRYLIKTRGQQVTLSCSPISGHRSVSWYQQTPGQGLQFLFEYFSETQRNKGNFPGRFSGRQFSNSRSEMNVSTLELGDSALYLCASSLTTSGSTYEQYFGPGTRLTVT.

This chain uses TRBV5-4 with TRBJ2-7; D remains unclear. The CDR3 loop spans 13 amino acids. From germline, CDR1 is SGHNT and CDR2 YYREEE (reference sequence). Between the trimmed V and J ends, which lost 0 bases and 4 bases, there was a span of 8 bases. Here the CDR3 reads CASSLEPEYEQYF. CDR3 in DNA: TGTGCCAGCAGCTTGGAACCAGAGTACGAGCAGTACTTC.

This clone has a single count. V gene TRBV2 combines with J gene TRBJ2-1; TRBD2 matches 12 bases. The CDR3 has 15 residues. The junction had 4 bases not matched to a gene; V was cut back by 4 bases and J by 6 bases. Germline CDR1 reads SNHLY; CDR2 reads FYNNEI. CDR3 loop: CASSGTSGIINEQFF. CDR3 nucleotide sequence: TGTGCCAGCAGTGGGACTAGCGGGATTATCAATGAGCAGTTCTTC.

The V gene is TRBV5-1, the J gene TRBJ2-2; TRBD1 is a possible D gene (7 bases). Trimming pared 0 bases from V and 0 bases from J, leaving 12 bases between. CDR1 and CDR2 from the germline V gene are SGHRS and YFSETQ. CDR3 length equals 17 residues. The CDR3 spells CASSLEGGTANTGELFF. In nucleotides, the CDR3 is TGCGCCAGCAGCTTGGAAGGCGGGACAGCGAACACCGGGGAGCTGTTTTTT.

The chain links TRBV6-5 to TRBJ1-1; D not certain. This CDR3 region has 16 residues. CDR1 and CDR2 (germline): MNHEY, SVGAGI. Trimming cost V 0 bases and J 0 bases, with 11 bases left between them. CDR3 in amino acids: CASSYSSQSMNTEAFF. CDR3 DNA: TGTGCCAGCAGTTACTCGAGCCAGAGTATGAACACTGAAGCTTTCTTT.

V and J are TRBV19 and TRBJ2-7; tentatively, D is TRBD2 (6 bases). V was pared by 7 bases and J by 3 bases, with 16 bases between. The CDR3 loop spans 14 amino acids. Looked up from germline, CDR1 is LNHDA and CDR2 is SQIVND (reference sequence). The DNA for the CDR3 is TGTGCCAGTACCCCCACGGGAGAGAGCTACGAGCAGTACTTC. It translates to CASTPTGESYEQYF.

This clone was seen a single time. The rearrangement uses TRBV6-5 and TRBJ1-2; TRBD1 agrees at 7 bases. CDR3 length equals 14 residues. V was pared by 5 bases and J by 9 bases, with 12 bases of the junction left unmatched. The V gene's germline CDR1 is MNHEY and CDR2 SVGAGI. The DNA of the CDR3 is TGTGCCAGCAGTACGGGCGGGACAGCCTTTAGCTACACCTTC. Protein: CASSTGGTAFSYTF.

This clone showed up just once. V gene TRBV2 combines with J gene TRBJ1-1; no reliable D call. Deletions cut 1 base from V and 5 bases from J, with 8 bases between. This CDR3 spans 13 amino acids. Germline CDR1 reads SNHLY; CDR2 reads FYNNEI. The CDR3 is CASSEERGTEAFF. DNA for the CDR3: TGTGCCAGCAGTGAAGAGAGAGGGACTGAAGCTTTCTTT. Filled out from reference TRBV2 and TRBJ1-1, the complete variable domain reads EPEVTQTPSHQVTQMGQEVILRCVPISNHLYFYWYRQILGQKVEFLVSFYNNEISEKSEIFDDQFSVERPDGSNFTLKIRSTKLEDSAMYFCASSEERGTEAFFGQGTRLTVV.

This clone was seen once. CDR3 in amino acids: CATKGGPMNTGELFF. In nucleotides, the CDR3 is TGCGCCACCAAGGGTGGACCAATGAACACCGGGGAGCTGTTTTTT. The rearrangement joins TRBV5-1 to TRBJ2-2; D call uncertain. Germline assignment: CDR1 SGHRS and CDR2 YFSETQ. The CDR3 sequence is 15 residues long. The V end lost 9 bases, the J end lost 1 base, and 16 bases lay between the germline ends. The entire variable domain, with the rest obtained from reference TRBV5-1 and TRBJ2-2, is as follows: KAGVTQTPRYLIKTRGQQVTLSCSPISGHRSVSWYQQTPGQGLQFLFEYFSETQRNKGNFPGRFSGRQFSNSRSEMNVSTLELGDSALYLCATKGGPMNTGELFFGEGSRLTVL.

The V call is TRBV7-8, the J call TRBJ1-2; D is unresolved. Per germline, CDR1 SGHVS and CDR2 FQNEAQ. The CDR3 covers 17 residues. Between the trimmed V and J ends, which lost 0 bases and 8 bases, there was a span of 22 bases. Here the CDR3 reads CASSLAIPLDRLEGYTF. CDR3 coding DNA: TGTGCCAGCAGCTTAGCGATCCCTTTGGATCGGCTCGAAGGCTACACCTTC.